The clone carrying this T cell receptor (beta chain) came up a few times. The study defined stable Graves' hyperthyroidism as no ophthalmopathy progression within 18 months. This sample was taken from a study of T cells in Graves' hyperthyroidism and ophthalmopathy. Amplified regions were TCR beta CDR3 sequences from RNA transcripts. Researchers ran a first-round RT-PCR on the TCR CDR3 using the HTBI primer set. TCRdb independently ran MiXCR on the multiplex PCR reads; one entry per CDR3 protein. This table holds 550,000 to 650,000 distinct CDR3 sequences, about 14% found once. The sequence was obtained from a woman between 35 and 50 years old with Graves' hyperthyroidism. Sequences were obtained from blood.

The CDR3: CASSPYRAGNTIYF. CDR3 bases: TGTGCCAGCAGCCCGTACAGGGCTGGAAACACCATATATTTT. J is TRBJ1-3 and V is TRBV7-2, with D possibly TRBD1 on 6 matching bases. In germline, CDR1 is SGHTA, CDR2 FQGNSA. Trimming shortened V by 5 bases and J by 2 bases, and 10 bases separated the two germline ends. CDR3 length: 14 residues.